What follows are 22 T cell receptor beta chains derived from one specimen sequenced in a study of identical twins. TCRdb reanalysed the 5' RACE reads using MiXCR and keeps one entry per CDR3 protein. Of around 490,000 distinct CDR3 sequences in the sample, roughly 15% were seen once. The sample also formed part of further work on yellow fever vaccine responses in identical twins.

Sequencing input: CD4+ T cells sorted from blood. The origin of the receptors is a woman between 18 and 29 years old in good health.

The chain recombines TRBV20-1 with TRBJ2-7; a weak D match, TRBD1 (6 bases). V lost 5 bases to trimming and J lost 1 base, with 12 bases between them. Per the germline V gene, CDR1 is DFQATT and CDR2 is SNEGSKA (reference sequence). This CDR3 comprises 13 residues. DNA of the CDR3: TGCAGTGCTTCAGCGACAGGATCCTACGAGCAGTACGTC. This sequence encodes CSASATGSYEQYV.

This chain joins TRBV27 and TRBJ2-3; 11 bases align to TRBD2. The junction had 8 bases not matched to a gene; V was cut back by 0 bases and J by 3 bases. Germline loops: CDR1 MNHEY, CDR2 SMNVEV (reference sequence). The CDR3 is 18 residues long. The CDR3 DNA sequence: TGTGCCAGCAGTTTATCGTGGCTAGCGGGAGGACCTACAGATACGCAGTATTTT. It specifies CASSLSWLAGGPTDTQYF.

The CDR3 DNA follows: TGTGCCAGCAGCAGCCACGGGACTAGAACAGATACGCAGTATTTT. Translating gives CASSSHGTRTDTQYF. This rearrangement joins TRBV7-2 to TRBJ2-3, with TRBD2 matching 8 bases. CDR3 length: 15 residues. Unmatched junction bases numbered 7, after V lost 5 bases and J lost 3 bases. The germline gives CDR1 SGHTA, CDR2 FQGNSA.

This clonotype was counted between two and nine times. The chain combines TRBV20-1 with TRBJ1-1; perhaps TRBD1 as D (5 bases). The germline gives CDR1 DFQATT, CDR2 SNEGSKA (reference sequence). V lost 1 base to trimming and J lost 0 bases, with 6 bases between them. The CDR3 covers 13 residues. This CDR3 reads CSARGQMNTEAFF. In DNA, the CDR3 is TGCAGTGCTAGAGGACAGATGAACACTGAAGCTTTCTTT.

This clonotype was counted between two and nine times. The chain recombines TRBV10-3 with TRBJ2-2; 8 bases are a match to TRBD2. The V and J ends lost 0 bases and 4 bases, in that order; junction bases with no gene match: 4. The germline V gene has CDR1 ENHRY and CDR2 SYGVKD. This CDR3 is 16 amino acids long. CDR3 nucleotide sequence: TGTGCCATCAGTGAGTCGGCGGGGGGCAGCACCGGGGAGCTGTTTTTT. Translating gives CAISESAGGSTGELFF.

The chain combines TRBV5-1 with TRBJ2-5; D remains unclear. The CDR3 covers 13 residues. Germline V CDR1 and CDR2: SGHRS, YFSETQ. V lost 1 base, J lost 0 bases, and 4 bases lay in between. CDR3 sequence reads: CASSLRDQETQYF. CDR3 in DNA: TGCGCCAGCAGCTTGAGGGACCAAGAGACCCAGTACTTC.

V is TRBV20-1 and J is TRBJ2-4; TRBD1 is a possible D gene (6 bases). The CDR3 runs 12 residues. V lost 6 bases and J 9 bases, leaving 15 bases between the germline ends. The germline V gene encodes CDR1 DFQATT and CDR2 SNEGSKA (reference sequence). Here the CDR3 DNA reads TGCAGTGCGAGGGGGTTCCGGGGCATTCAGTACTTC. This codes for CSARGFRGIQYF.

This chain links TRBV6-1 with TRBJ1-1; 10 bases fit TRBD1. Germline values: CDR1 MNHNS, CDR2 SASEGT. With 4 bases clipped from V and 5 bases from J, the junction kept 7 bases outside the gene matches. This CDR3 is built from 15 residues. CDR3 DNA: TGTGCCAGCAGTGCCCAGGACAGGGGGTATACTGAAGCTTTCTTT. It is translated as CASSAQDRGYTEAFF.

This clonotype was picked up a small number of times. The rearrangement uses TRBV2 and TRBJ2-7, with TRBD1 as a possible D gene (6 bases). This CDR3 contains 14 residues. The ends were cut back, 7 bases at V and 4 bases at J, with 17 bases in the middle. The germline V gene encodes CDR1 SNHLY and CDR2 FYNNEI. The CDR3 sequence: CASKMDSFQYEQYF. The CDR3 bases are TGTGCCAGCAAGATGGACAGCTTTCAGTACGAGCAGTACTTC.

The chain links TRBV20-1 to TRBJ1-2, with TRBD1 matching 7 bases. The trim removed 6 bases at V and 8 bases at J, leaving 6 bases unmatched. There are 11 residues in the CDR3. Germline V gene data show CDR1 as DFQATT and CDR2 as SNEGSKA (reference sequence). The CDR3 DNA follows: TGCAGTGCACCGGACAGGCCGGGCTACACCTTC. Translation gives CSAPDRPGYTF.

This clonotype was picked up many times. V and J are TRBV3-1 and TRBJ1-1; D not resolved. CDR1 and CDR2 from the germline V gene are LGHDT and YNNKEL (reference sequence). The V gene lost 3 bases and the J gene lost 4 bases, with 12 bases spanning the gap. This CDR3 region has 14 residues. The CDR3 DNA follows: TGTGCCAGCAGCCAGGTCCCAGGAGGCACTGAAGCTTTCTTT. As protein: CASSQVPGGTEAFF.

A few counts support this clonotype. This rearrangement joins TRBV28 to TRBJ2-3; D is unclear. Looked up from germline, CDR1 is MDHEN and CDR2 is SYDVKM. V dropped 4 bases and J dropped 1 base, with 12 bases sitting between them. The CDR3 has 15 residues. Here the CDR3 DNA reads TGTGCCAGCAGTTCCATCCCTCGAGGCACAGATACGCAGTATTTT. It encodes CASSSIPRGTDTQYF.

The chain employs TRBV6-5 and TRBJ2-3; 9 nucleotides align to TRBD2. Trimming cost V 0 bases and J 4 bases; bases outside gene matches: 8. Looked up from germline, CDR1 is MNHEY and CDR2 is SVGAGI. This CDR3 region has 17 residues. The CDR3 loop reads CASSYSFSGRSSDTQYF. CDR3 nucleotides: TGTGCCAGCAGTTACTCTTTTAGCGGGAGATCGTCAGATACGCAGTATTTT.

This clonotype was seen a handful of times. Written as DNA, the CDR3 is TGTGCCAGCAGTTTCGCTTACACCGGGGAGCTGTTTTTT. Protein product: CASSFAYTGELFF. This rearrangement joins TRBV6-5 to TRBJ2-2, with D unresolved. This CDR3 has 13 amino acids. Germline V gene lookup returns CDR1 MNHEY and CDR2 SVGAGI. V shed 4 bases and J shed 3 bases, with 6 bases lying between them.

This rearrangement joins TRBV24-1 to TRBJ1-1; D remains unclear. Trimming shortened V by 9 bases and J by 2 bases, and 15 bases separated the two germline ends. The CDR3 has 14 amino acids. Germline values: CDR1 KGHDR, CDR2 SFDVKD. CDR3 region: CATCGSWGNTEAFF. Written as DNA, the CDR3 is TGTGCCACCTGCGGCTCGTGGGGAAACACTGAAGCTTTCTTT.

CDR3 sequence (DNA): TGTGCCACCAGCAGAGACGGGACAGCTCTAGCCAAAAACATTCAGTACTTC. Residues: CATSRDGTALAKNIQYF. J is TRBJ2-4 and V is TRBV15; TRBD1 aligns across 7 bases. Germline CDR1 reads LNHNV; CDR2 reads YYDKDF (reference sequence). V trimming: 0 bases; J trimming: 0 bases; junction bases outside the gene matches: 5. The CDR3 is 17 amino acids.

This clonotype occurred a few times. The genes are TRBV6-1 and TRBJ1-2, with D possibly being TRBD1 (5 bases). V was trimmed by 7 bases and J by 2 bases, leaving 20 bases between them. Germline CDR1 and CDR2: MNHNS and SASEGT. The CDR3 has 16 residues. CDR3 loop: CASTPGSGTMNYGYTF. In DNA form, the CDR3 reads TGTGCCAGCACCCCGGGGTCAGGGACCATGAACTATGGCTACACCTTC.

The chain employs TRBV5-1 and TRBJ2-2; D is perhaps TRBD1 (6 bases). V lost 0 bases, J lost 4 bases, and 13 bases lay in between. Germline V gene lookup returns CDR1 SGHRS and CDR2 YFSETQ. The CDR3 consists of 16 residues. The CDR3 coding sequence is TGCGCCAGCAGCTTGGTTCCAGGGGATTCCACCGGGGAGCTGTTTTTT. Its protein product is CASSLVPGDSTGELFF.

This clonotype was seen more than once but under ten times. The J gene is TRBJ1-1, the V gene TRBV12-3 or TRBV12-4; D remains unclear. Deletions cut 1 base from V and 4 bases from J, with 13 bases between. CDR3 size: 15 residues. CDR3 sequence (DNA): TGTGCCAGCAGTTTAGTCCCTCAGGTGACCACTGAAGCTTTCTTT. This codes for CASSLVPQVTTEAFF.

In its sample, this clonotype was seen a few times. This sequence joins TRBV7-8 and TRBJ1-4, with a possible D match to TRBD1 (6 bases). This CDR3 is built from 14 residues. Trimming left V 4 bases short and J 8 bases short, with 14 bases between. Germline V gives CDR1 SGHVS, CDR2 FQNEAQ. As DNA, the CDR3 is TGTGCCAGCAGCTCAGCAGGGGTTGGGGAAAAACTGTTTTTT. Protein: CASSSAGVGEKLFF.

The chain carries TRBV3-1 and TRBJ2-1; 7 bases align to TRBD2. Germline CDR1 LGHDT, CDR2 YNNKEL (reference sequence). The CDR3 has 12 residues. Trimming cost V 0 bases and J 15 bases; bases outside gene matches: 5. The CDR3 spells CASSQEGGRGFF. The CDR3 DNA reads TGTGCCAGCAGCCAAGAGGGAGGGAGGGGGTTCTTC.

The genes are TRBV12-3 or TRBV12-4 and TRBJ2-1; 14 bases match TRBD2. The V gene end was trimmed by 6 bases and the J gene end by 9 bases; junction bases not matched to a gene: 7. The CDR3 has 15 amino acids. The CDR3: CASSETSGRAFEQFF. For the CDR3, the DNA is TGTGCCAGCAGCGAGACTAGCGGGAGGGCCTTTGAGCAGTTCTTC.